This entry concerns a single T cell receptor beta chain. As yet, its antigen is unknown. Trimming at V came to 2 bases and at J to 6 bases, leaving 3 bases not matched to a gene. Germline CDR1 is SGHNT and CDR2 is YENEEA. The CDR3 is made up of 13 amino acids. The data were obtained in a study of cytomegalovirus exposure and HLA in healthy donors. Looking at the study overall: An analysis done earlier identified some 120 million unique TCR beta sequences from about 180 million T cells.

PCR employed 60 Vbeta and 13 Jbeta primers. Measured with immunoSEQ multiplex PCR; TCRdb has only the in-frame clones, and not every one. The table lists about 160,000 clones, roughly four fifths of them singletons, with less than 5% in the top ten. Findings of the study overall: By a later analysis, the bulk of CMV-associated TCR beta chains appeared HLA-restricted.

This sequence originates from a man aged 45 to 65 in good health and CMV-seropositive. The source material was PBMCs. This chain uses TRBV11-3 with TRBJ1-1, with 7 nucleotides matching TRBD1. The DNA for the CDR3 is TGTGCCAGCAGCTTAAAGGGGGCCCCTGAAGCTTTCTTT. Its translation: CASSLKGAPEAFF.